The rows below give T cell receptor beta chains drawn from one sample of a study of blood T cell repertoires in COVID-19. Data came from immunoSEQ multiplex PCR; TCRdb stores just in-frame clones and leaves some out. The table includes around 370,000 clones, around 90% detected once. Sequenced input: peripheral blood. The source is a young man with active or convalescent COVID-19. Both conserved end residues are part of each CDR3. D genes are given only for firm matches. Clone size is shown for a subset of rows, as once, few, many or a class of expanded clone.

size	V	D	J	DNA	CDR3
.	TRBV7-2	TRBD1	TRBJ2-7	TGTGCCAGCAGCTCAATCCGGACAGGGGCCCACGAGCAGTACTTC	CASSSIRTGAHEQYF
.	TRBV30	.	TRBJ1-4	TGTGCCTGGAGGGCTAGGGGGAGTAATGAAAAACTGTTTTTT	CAWRARGSNEKLFF
once	TRBV29-1	TRBD1	TRBJ1-5	TGCAGCGTACAGGGGGCCAATCAGCCCCAGCATTTT	CSVQGANQPQHF
few	TRBV15	.	TRBJ1-2	TGTGCCACCAGCAGATCGGGAAACTATGGCTACACCTTC	CATSRSGNYGYTF
.	TRBV4-3	TRBD1	TRBJ2-7	TGCGCCAGCAGCCAGGACAGGGGTCGGTACGAGCAGTACTTC	CASSQDRGRYEQYF
.	TRBV4-3	.	TRBJ2-5	TGCGCCAGCAGTCAGTACTACACCGATCGGGAGACCCAGTACTTC	CASSQYYTDRETQYF
.	TRBV7-6	.	TRBJ2-1	TGTGCCAGCCGTCCGGGACTCGATTTCTACAATGAGCAGTTCTTC	CASRPGLDFYNEQFF
.	TRBV9	TRBD2	TRBJ2-1	TGTGCCAGCAGCCCCCGGGGGGGACTAGCGGGAGTCTCGGATGAGCAGTTCTTC	CASSPRGGLAGVSDEQFF
few	TRBV28	.	TRBJ1-6	TGTGCCACCCTATCCCCCACACAGGGTAACAATTCACCCCTCCACTTT	CATLSPTQGNNSPLHF
once	TRBV7-6	.	TRBJ1-3	TGTGCCAGCAGCCTAGCCCAGGCTGGAAACACCATATATTTT	CASSLAQAGNTIYF
.	TRBV9	TRBD2	TRBJ2-1	TGTGCCAGCAGCCCCCGGGACTACTACAATGAGCAGTTCTTC	CASSPRDYYNEQFF
.	TRBV28	.	TRBJ1-5	TGTGCCAGCAGGACCCACCAGGGTATACGTCAGCCCCAGCATTTT	CASRTHQGIRQPQHF
.	TRBV29-1	TRBD2	TRBJ2-3	TGCAGCGTTGCCGGGAGGGCCTTAGATACGCAGTATTTT	CSVAGRALDTQYF
.	TRBV5-1	.	TRBJ1-4	TGCGCCAGCAGCTCCCTCCCCGCAACTAATGAAAAACTGTTTTTT	CASSSLPATNEKLFF
.	TRBV5-4	TRBD2	TRBJ2-2	TGTGCCAGCAGCTTGGGACTAGCGGGAGTCACCGGGGAGCTGTTTTTT	CASSLGLAGVTGELFF
.	TRBV27	TRBD1	TRBJ1-5	TGTGCCAGCAGTTTATGGTATGGACAGGGGGGAAGCAATCAGCCCCAGCATTTT	CASSLWYGQGGSNQPQHF
.	TRBV5-8	.	TRBJ1-5	TGTGCCAGCAGCCTACCACAGTGGCATCAGCCCCAGCATTTT	CASSLPQWHQPQHF
.	TRBV19	.	TRBJ2-3	TGTGCCAGTAGTTATCAGACAGGAGCCACAGATACGCAGTATTTT	CASSYQTGATDTQYF
.	TRBV7-2	TRBD2	TRBJ2-5	TGTGCCAGCAGCTTAGGAGCGGGAGGGTTAGTGAGAGAGACCCAGTACTTC	CASSLGAGGLVRETQYF
.	TRBV27	TRBD1	TRBJ1-4	TGTGCCAGCAGTACACGACAGGGAGCCACACAGAAACTGTTTTTT	CASSTRQGATQKLFF
.	TRBV11-3	.	TRBJ2-3	TGTGCCAGCAGCTCTGACACATCCCGCACAGATACGCAGTATTTT	CASSSDTSRTDTQYF
.	TRBV7-3	TRBD1	TRBJ1-1	TGTGCCAGCAGCTTAACTCTTGGGACAGGGTCTCCTGAAGCTTTCTTT	CASSLTLGTGSPEAFF
.	TRBV19	TRBD2	TRBJ2-1	TGTGCCAGTAGCCAGATTAACTCGGCGGGGACTAGTAAGTTCTTC	CASSQINSAGTSKFF
.	TRBV24-1	.	TRBJ2-6	TGTGCCACCAGTGATTCTCCGGGACAAAACTCTGGGGCCAACGTGCTGACTTTC	CATSDSPGQNSGANVLTF
.	TRBV27	.	TRBJ2-6	TGTGCCAGCAGTTTGCGGCCTACTGGGGCCAACGTCCTGACTTTC	CASSLRPTGANVLTF
.	TRBV11-2	TRBD1	TRBJ1-5	TGTGCCAGCAGCTCGGACAGGGGCAATCAGCCCCAGCATTTT	CASSSDRGNQPQHF
.	TRBV5-6	TRBD2	TRBJ2-1	TGTGCCAGCAGCTTCTTAGCGGGGGCATCTTACAATGAGCAGTTCTTC	CASSFLAGASYNEQFF
.	TRBV27	.	TRBJ1-1	TGTGCCAGCAGTTTGGGGGGAGCGAACACTGAAGCTTTCTTT	CASSLGGANTEAFF
once	TRBV25-1	TRBD1	TRBJ1-3	TGTGCCAGCAGTGCACTGGACAGGGCTGGAAACACCATATATTTT	CASSALDRAGNTIYF
.	TRBV7-2	.	TRBJ1-1	TGTGCCAGCAGCTTAGTTGGGGCCGCCACTGAAGCTTTCTTT	CASSLVGAATEAFF
once	TRBV11-3	.	TRBJ2-1	TGTGCCAGCAGCTCCTCGACTTCTAGCGCTGAGCAGTTCTTC	CASSSSTSSAEQFF